What follows are 23 T cell receptor beta chains derived from one specimen sequenced in a study of cytomegalovirus exposure and HLA in healthy donors. Data came from immunoSEQ multiplex PCR; TCRdb stores just in-frame clones and leaves some out. The sample shows about 190,000 clones, 84% of them seen only once. Sequenced input: PBMCs. The receptor set was obtained from a woman aged 18-29 years in good health and CMV-seropositive.

The DNA of the CDR3 is TGTGCCAGCAGTTTATCGCTTACTAGCGGGGGTTCCTACGAGCAGTACTTC. Amino acid sequence: CASSLSLTSGGSYEQYF. This chain links TRBV27 with TRBJ2-7; 11 bases are shared with TRBD2. V lost 0 bases to trimming and J lost 1 base; unmatched junction nucleotides: 5. CDR3 length equals 17 residues. From germline, CDR1 is MNHEY and CDR2 SMNVEV (reference sequence).

In this sample, this clone turned up once. The gene calls are TRBV2 and TRBJ2-6; 10 positions match TRBD1. Germline V lookup: CDR1 SNHLY, CDR2 FYNNEI. Germline trimming cut 6 bases from V and 2 bases from J; bases unmatched to any gene: 7. The CDR3 covers 17 residues. In nucleotides, the CDR3 is TGTGCCAGCAGACTGACAGGGGGCGCTACTGGGGCCAACGTCCTGACTTTC. This encodes CASRLTGGATGANVLTF.

J is TRBJ1-2 and V is TRBV27, with 11 bases lining up with TRBD1. The length of the CDR3 is 17 residues. V was clipped by 4 bases and J by 4 bases; unmatched bases: 11. Germline V lookup: CDR1 MNHEY, CDR2 SMNVEV (reference sequence). CDR3 nucleotides: TGTGCCAGCAGTTCCGGCCCGGGACAGGGGGTGGGCTATGGCTACACCTTC. Protein sequence: CASSSGPGQGVGYGYTF.

The gene calls are TRBV2 and TRBJ1-5; 7 bases map to TRBD1. This CDR3 spans 14 amino acids. Germline assignment: CDR1 SNHLY and CDR2 FYNNEI. J lost 6 bases, V lost 7 bases, and 9 bases had no gene match. In DNA form, the CDR3 reads TGTGCCAGCAACGAGGAGAGGGGGCCTCAGCCCCAGCATTTT. Protein product: CASNEERGPQPQHF.

The chain carries TRBV30 and TRBJ1-2; TRBD1 aligns across 10 bases. This CDR3 comprises 17 residues. Germline V gene sequence: CDR1 GTSNPN, CDR2 SVGIG (reference sequence). With V trimmed by 3 bases and J by 5 bases, 15 bases remained unmatched. Here the CDR3 DNA reads TGTGCCTGGAGATACCGGGACAGGGGTTTCCTGGGGTATGGCTACACCTTC. The encoded protein is CAWRYRDRGFLGYGYTF.

The chain employs TRBV2 and TRBJ1-2; TRBD1 matches at 7 bases. Germline loops: CDR1 SNHLY, CDR2 FYNNEI. CDR3 length equals 15 residues. The trim removed 5 bases at V and 4 bases at J, leaving 10 bases unmatched. In nucleotides, the CDR3 is TGTGCCAGCAGTCCCCAGGGGGACAGATCCTATGGCTACACCTTC. Translation: CASSPQGDRSYGYTF.

The chain combines TRBV15 with TRBJ1-4, with D possibly matching TRBD1 (5 bases). CDR1 is LNHNV and CDR2 is YYDKDF in the germline V gene (reference sequence). With 8 bases removed from V and 7 bases from J, the gap between germline ends came to 20 bases. The CDR3 is made up of 15 amino acids. The CDR3 DNA is TGTGCCACCGAGGATCGGGTTCGGCAGGGTGAAAAACTGTTTTTT. This encodes CATEDRVRQGEKLFF.

The chain recombines TRBV18 with TRBJ2-7; D gene uncertain. The CDR3 sequence is 13 residues long. Trimming left V 2 bases short and J 3 bases short, with 8 bases between. Germline V gene lookup returns CDR1 KGHSH and CDR2 LQKENI. CDR3 nucleotides: TGTGCCAGCTCACCAAGAATTAGCTACGAGCAGTACTTC. It codes for CASSPRISYEQYF.

V is TRBV5-4 and J is TRBJ1-2; 10 bases are shared with TRBD1. There are 15 residues in the CDR3. V trimming: 3 bases; J trimming: 2 bases; junction bases outside the gene matches: 4. Germline lookup yields CDR1 SGHNT and CDR2 YYREEE (reference sequence). In DNA form, the CDR3 reads TGTGCCAGCAGCTCGCGACAGGGGGCCAACTATGGCTACACCTTC. Its protein is CASSSRQGANYGYTF.

The rearrangement links TRBV2 to TRBJ2-3; D might be TRBD1 (5 bases). This CDR3 spans 15 amino acids. Trimming cost V 3 bases and J 4 bases, with 14 bases left between them. Germline V gene data show CDR1 as SNHLY and CDR2 as FYNNEI. CDR3 loop: CASSEWGGVADTQYF. The CDR3 DNA is TGTGCCAGCAGTGAGTGGGGCGGAGTGGCAGATACGCAGTATTTT.

The CDR3 nucleotides are TGCGCCAGCAGTGAGGGGCTAGCGGGGGGATACGAGCAGTACTTC. Translating gives CASSEGLAGGYEQYF. This rearrangement joins TRBV10-1 to TRBJ2-7; 11 positions agree with TRBD2. The V gene's germline CDR1 is WNHNN and CDR2 SYGVQD (reference sequence). Trimming took 2 bases from V and 4 from J; bases not matched to a gene: 4. The CDR3 extends over 15 amino acids.

This chain connects TRBV2 to TRBJ1-1; D gene unclear. Germline lookup yields CDR1 SNHLY and CDR2 FYNNEI. The ends were cut back, 8 bases at V and 6 bases at J, with 10 bases in the middle. CDR3 length: 11 residues. CDR3 protein: CASRVIAEAFF. The CDR3 DNA reads as TGTGCCAGCCGAGTAATAGCTGAAGCTTTCTTT.

The chain is built from TRBV7-9 and TRBJ2-1; 11 nucleotides match TRBD2. The V gene end was trimmed by 0 bases and the J gene end by 10 bases; junction bases not matched to a gene: 5. The V gene's germline CDR1 is SEHNR and CDR2 FQNEAQ (reference sequence). CDR3 length equals 15 residues. The CDR3: CASSLARGLAEEQFF. For the CDR3, the DNA is TGTGCCAGCAGCTTAGCGAGGGGACTAGCGGAAGAGCAGTTCTTC. The full variable domain, its missing parts supplied by reference TRBV7-9 and TRBJ2-1, is DTGVSQNPRHKITKRGQNVTFRCDPISEHNRLYWYRQTLGQGPEFLTYFQNEAQLEKSRLLSDRFSAERPKGSFSTLEIQRTEQGDSAMYLCASSLARGLAEEQFFGPGTRLTVL.

This rearrangement joins TRBV7-8 to TRBJ2-7, with TRBD1 as a possible D gene (6 bases). The CDR3 runs to 15 residues. Germline CDR1 reads SGHVS; CDR2 reads FQNEAQ. V shed 1 base and J shed 2 bases, with 12 bases lying between them. CDR3 residues: CASSLVPRGPYEQYF. The CDR3 nucleotides are TGTGCCAGCAGCTTAGTCCCCAGGGGTCCCTACGAGCAGTACTTC.

This rearrangement joins TRBV19 to TRBJ2-7, with TRBD2 as a possible D gene (6 bases). V gave up 6 bases and J gave up 7 bases, with 19 bases separating them. CDR3 length: 14 amino acids. Germline CDR1 reads LNHDA; CDR2 reads SQIVND (reference sequence). This chain's CDR3 is CASSPSGLNQEQYF. CDR3 sequence (DNA): TGTGCCAGTAGCCCATCGGGACTTAATCAGGAGCAGTACTTC.

This clone was counted between two and nine times. The chain is built from TRBV6-5 and TRBJ2-1; TRBD2 matches 11 bases. The CDR3 runs to 14 residues. V shed 6 bases and J 9 bases; nucleotides not matched to a gene: 7. The germline V gene has CDR1 MNHEY and CDR2 SVGAGI. CDR3 amino acids: CASRSPGLAVEQFF. The CDR3 DNA reads TGTGCCAGCAGATCACCGGGACTAGCGGTTGAGCAGTTCTTC.

This sequence joins TRBV7-9 and TRBJ2-4; TRBD2 might be the D (5 bases). From germline, CDR1 is SEHNR and CDR2 FQNEAQ (reference sequence). Trimming shortened V by 1 base and J by 1 base, and 11 bases separated the two germline ends. This CDR3 is 16 amino acids long. The CDR3 here is CASSLVGEPAKNIQYF. The CDR3 bases are TGTGCCAGCAGCTTAGTGGGAGAGCCGGCCAAAAACATTCAGTACTTC.

The rearrangement links TRBV7-6 to TRBJ2-5; tentatively, D is TRBD1 (5 bases). Trimming pared 2 bases from V and 4 bases from J, leaving 17 bases between. Germline values: CDR1 SGHVS, CDR2 FNYEAQ. This CDR3 region has 16 residues. CDR3 loop: CASSLSSGRVGETQYF. CDR3 in DNA: TGTGCCAGCAGCTTATCTTCGGGCAGGGTGGGAGAGACCCAGTACTTC.

The chain couples TRBV7-2 to TRBJ2-2, with D uncertain. This CDR3 is 12 amino acids long. V was pared by 5 bases and J by 9 bases, with 10 bases between. Germline CDR1 SGHTA, CDR2 FQGNSA. For the CDR3, the DNA is TGTGCCAGCAGCCCGGCAGGTTGGGAGCTGTTTTTT. Protein sequence: CASSPAGWELFF.

This chain links TRBV7-9 with TRBJ1-2, with D perhaps TRBD1 (6 bases). This CDR3 comprises 13 residues. Germline assignment: CDR1 SEHNR and CDR2 FQNEAQ (reference sequence). With 4 bases removed from V and 7 bases from J, the gap between germline ends came to 13 bases. The CDR3 reads CASSSTGWGGYTF. DNA of the CDR3: TGTGCCAGCAGCTCGACAGGATGGGGTGGCTACACCTTC.

The chain is built from TRBV19 and TRBJ1-1, with a weak D call TRBD1 (6 bases). This CDR3 region has 11 residues. Per the germline V gene, CDR1 is LNHDA and CDR2 is SQIVND (reference sequence). The V and J ends lost 8 bases and 6 bases respectively, with 10 bases between them. This CDR3 is CASWDNAEAFF. CDR3 sequence (DNA): TGTGCCAGTTGGGACAACGCTGAAGCTTTCTTT.

The chain joins TRBV27 to TRBJ1-5, with D possibly being TRBD1 (6 bases). CDR1 and CDR2 from the germline V gene are MNHEY and SMNVEV (reference sequence). With 8 bases removed from V and 8 bases from J, the gap between germline ends came to 13 bases. CDR3 length equals 12 residues. CDR3 DNA: TGTGCCAGCCGTACTCCAGGGGAGCCCCAGCATTTT. The encoded protein is CASRTPGEPQHF.

This clone was seen a handful of times. The junction and the germline gene differ at one end; a read error may be behind it. The chain has TRBV5-1 and TRBJ2-3; TRBD2 aligns across 10 bases. Germline CDR1 SGHRS, CDR2 YFSETQ. The CDR3 runs to 18 residues. The DNA for the CDR3 is TGCGCCAGCAGCTCGGACAGCGGGGCTAGCGGGGGCACGGATACGCAGTATTTT. It yields the protein CASSSDSGASGGTDTQYF.